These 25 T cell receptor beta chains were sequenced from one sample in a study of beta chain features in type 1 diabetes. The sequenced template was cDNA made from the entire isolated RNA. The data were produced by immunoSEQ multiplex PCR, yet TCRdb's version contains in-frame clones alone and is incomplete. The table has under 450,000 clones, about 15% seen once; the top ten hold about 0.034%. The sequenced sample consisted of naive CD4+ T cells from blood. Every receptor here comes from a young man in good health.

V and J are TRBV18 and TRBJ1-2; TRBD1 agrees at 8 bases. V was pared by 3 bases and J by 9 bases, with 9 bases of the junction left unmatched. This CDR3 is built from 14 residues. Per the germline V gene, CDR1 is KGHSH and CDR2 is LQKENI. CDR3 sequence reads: CASSPKGTGLSYTF. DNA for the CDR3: TGTGCCAGCTCACCGAAAGGGACAGGTCTTAGCTACACCTTC.

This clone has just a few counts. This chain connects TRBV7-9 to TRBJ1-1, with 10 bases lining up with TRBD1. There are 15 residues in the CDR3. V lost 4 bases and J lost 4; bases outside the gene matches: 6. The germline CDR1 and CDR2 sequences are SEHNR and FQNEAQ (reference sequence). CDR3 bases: TGTGCCAGCAGCTCCTGGAGGACAGGGGGCACTGAAGCTTTCTTT. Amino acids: CASSSWRTGGTEAFF.

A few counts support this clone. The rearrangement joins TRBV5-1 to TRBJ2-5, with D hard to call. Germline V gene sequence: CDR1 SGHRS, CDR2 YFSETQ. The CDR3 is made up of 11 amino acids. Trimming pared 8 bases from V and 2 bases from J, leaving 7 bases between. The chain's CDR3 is CARIDQETQYF. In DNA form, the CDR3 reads TGCGCCAGGATCGATCAAGAGACCCAGTACTTC. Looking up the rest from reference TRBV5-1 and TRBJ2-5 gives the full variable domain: KAGVTQTPRYLIKTRGQQVTLSCSPISGHRSVSWYQQTPGQGLQFLFEYFSETQRNKGNFPGRFSGRQFSNSRSEMNVSTLELGDSALYLCARIDQETQYFGPGTRLLVL.

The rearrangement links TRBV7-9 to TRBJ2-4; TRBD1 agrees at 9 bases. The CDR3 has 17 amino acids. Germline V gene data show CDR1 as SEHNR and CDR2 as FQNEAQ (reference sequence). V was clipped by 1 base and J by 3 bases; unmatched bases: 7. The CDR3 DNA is TGTGCCAGCAGCTTAGTTGGGACAGGGACTGGCAAAAACATTCAGTACTTC. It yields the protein CASSLVGTGTGKNIQYF. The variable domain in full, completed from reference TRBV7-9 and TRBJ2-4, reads DTGVSQNPRHKITKRGQNVTFRCDPISEHNRLYWYRQTLGQGPEFLTYFQNEAQLEKSRLLSDRFSAERPKGSFSTLEIQRTEQGDSAMYLCASSLVGTGTGKNIQYFGAGTRLSVL.

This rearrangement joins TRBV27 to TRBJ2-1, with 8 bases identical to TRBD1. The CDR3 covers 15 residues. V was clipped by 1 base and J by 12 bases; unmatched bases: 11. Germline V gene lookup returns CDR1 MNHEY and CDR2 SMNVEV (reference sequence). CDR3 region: CASSLLGDRSQGQFF. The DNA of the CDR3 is TGTGCCAGCAGTTTATTGGGGGACAGGTCCCAGGGGCAGTTCTTC.

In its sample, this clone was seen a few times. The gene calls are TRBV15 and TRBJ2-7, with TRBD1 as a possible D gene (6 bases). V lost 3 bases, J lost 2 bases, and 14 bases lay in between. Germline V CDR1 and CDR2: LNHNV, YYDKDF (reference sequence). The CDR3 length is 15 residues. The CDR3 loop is CATSRGMDRAYEQYF. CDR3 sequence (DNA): TGTGCCACCAGCAGGGGAATGGACAGAGCCTACGAGCAGTACTTC.

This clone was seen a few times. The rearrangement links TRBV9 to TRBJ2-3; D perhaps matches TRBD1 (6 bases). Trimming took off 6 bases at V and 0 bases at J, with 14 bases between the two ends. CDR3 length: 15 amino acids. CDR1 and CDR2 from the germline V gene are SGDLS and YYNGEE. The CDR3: CASNHGQFSTDTQYF. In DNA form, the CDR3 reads TGTGCCAGCAACCACGGACAGTTTAGCACAGATACGCAGTATTTT. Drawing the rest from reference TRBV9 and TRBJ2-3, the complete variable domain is DSGVTQTPKHLITATGQRVTLRCSPRSGDLSVYWYQQSLDQGLQFLIQYYNGEERAKGNILERFSAQQFPDLHSELNLSSLELGDSALYFCASNHGQFSTDTQYFGPGTRLTVL.

The CDR3 protein is CASSVAQTPNTEAFF. The CDR3 bases are TGTGCCAGCAGCGTAGCCCAGACACCGAACACTGAAGCTTTCTTT. V usage is TRBV9 and J usage is TRBJ1-1; D is unresolved. Germline V gene lookup returns CDR1 SGDLS and CDR2 YYNGEE. The CDR3 has 15 residues. Deletions cut 0 bases from V and 1 base from J, with 10 bases between.

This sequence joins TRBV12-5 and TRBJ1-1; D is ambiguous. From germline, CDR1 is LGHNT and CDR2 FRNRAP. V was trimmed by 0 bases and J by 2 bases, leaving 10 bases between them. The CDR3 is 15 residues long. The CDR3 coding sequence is TGTGCTAGTGGTTTGGTACTTTTAAGTAACACTGAAGCTTTCTTT. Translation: CASGLVLLSNTEAFF.

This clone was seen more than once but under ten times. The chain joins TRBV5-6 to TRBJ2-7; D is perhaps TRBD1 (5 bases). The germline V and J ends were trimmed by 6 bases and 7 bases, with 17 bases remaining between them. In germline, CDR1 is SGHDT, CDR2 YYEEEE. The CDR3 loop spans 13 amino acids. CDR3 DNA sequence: TGTGCCAGCAAAGACAGAGCCTCACGAGAGCAGTACGTC. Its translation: CASKDRASREQYV.

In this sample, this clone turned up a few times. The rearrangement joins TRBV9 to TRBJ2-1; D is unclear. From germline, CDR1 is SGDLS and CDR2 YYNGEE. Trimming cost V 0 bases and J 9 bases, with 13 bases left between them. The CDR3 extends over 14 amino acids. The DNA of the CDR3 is TGTGCCAGCAGCGTAGAGATCTCGGCCGGTGAGCAGTTCTTC. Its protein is CASSVEISAGEQFF.

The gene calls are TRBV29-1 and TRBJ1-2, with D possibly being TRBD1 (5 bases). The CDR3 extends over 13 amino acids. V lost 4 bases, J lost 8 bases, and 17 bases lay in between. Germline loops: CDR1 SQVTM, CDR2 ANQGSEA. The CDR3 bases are TGCAGCGTTGGAGCAGGGAACATGGGGGGCTACACCTTC. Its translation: CSVGAGNMGGYTF.

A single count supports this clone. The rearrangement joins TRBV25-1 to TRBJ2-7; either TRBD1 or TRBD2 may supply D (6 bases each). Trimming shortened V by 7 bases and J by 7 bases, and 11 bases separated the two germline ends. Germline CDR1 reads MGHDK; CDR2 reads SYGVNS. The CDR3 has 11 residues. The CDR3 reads CASTGAREQYF. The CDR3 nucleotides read TGTGCCAGCACGGGGGCTCGAGAGCAGTACTTC.

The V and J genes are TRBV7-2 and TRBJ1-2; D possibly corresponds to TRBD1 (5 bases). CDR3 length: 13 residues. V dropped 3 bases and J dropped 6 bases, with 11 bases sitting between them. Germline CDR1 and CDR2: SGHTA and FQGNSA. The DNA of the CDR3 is TGTGCCAGCAGCTTGAAAAGGGGTCATGGCTACACCTTC. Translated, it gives CASSLKRGHGYTF.

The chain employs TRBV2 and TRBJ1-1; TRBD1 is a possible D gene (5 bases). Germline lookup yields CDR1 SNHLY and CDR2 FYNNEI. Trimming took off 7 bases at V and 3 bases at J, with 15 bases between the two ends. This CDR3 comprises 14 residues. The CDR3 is CASIGSGSYTEAFF. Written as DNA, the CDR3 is TGTGCCAGCATCGGTTCAGGGTCGTACACTGAAGCTTTCTTT.

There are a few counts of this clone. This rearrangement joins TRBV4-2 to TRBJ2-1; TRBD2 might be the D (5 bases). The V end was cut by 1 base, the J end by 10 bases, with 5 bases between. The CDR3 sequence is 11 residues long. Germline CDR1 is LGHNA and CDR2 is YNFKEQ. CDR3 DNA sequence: TGTGCCAGCAGCCAAGGCGGGGAGCAGTTCTTC. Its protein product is CASSQGGEQFF.

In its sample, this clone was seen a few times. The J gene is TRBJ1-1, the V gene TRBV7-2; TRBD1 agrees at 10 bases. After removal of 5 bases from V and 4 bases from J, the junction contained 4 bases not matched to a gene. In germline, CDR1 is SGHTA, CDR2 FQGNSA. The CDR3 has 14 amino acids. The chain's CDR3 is CASSPRTGGTEAFF. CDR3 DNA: TGTGCCAGCAGCCCCAGGACAGGGGGCACTGAAGCTTTCTTT.

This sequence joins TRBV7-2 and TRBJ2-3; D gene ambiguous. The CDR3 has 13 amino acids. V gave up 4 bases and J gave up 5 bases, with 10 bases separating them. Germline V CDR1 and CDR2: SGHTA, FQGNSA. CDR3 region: CASSSSARDTQYF. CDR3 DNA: TGTGCCAGCAGCTCCTCCGCGAGAGATACGCAGTATTTT.

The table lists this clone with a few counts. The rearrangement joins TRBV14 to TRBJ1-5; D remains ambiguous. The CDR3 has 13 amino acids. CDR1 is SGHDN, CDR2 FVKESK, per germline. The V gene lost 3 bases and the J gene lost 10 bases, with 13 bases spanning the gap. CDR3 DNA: TGTGCCAGCAGCCAGGAGTGGGCCGGACCCCAGCATTTT. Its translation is CASSQEWAGPQHF.

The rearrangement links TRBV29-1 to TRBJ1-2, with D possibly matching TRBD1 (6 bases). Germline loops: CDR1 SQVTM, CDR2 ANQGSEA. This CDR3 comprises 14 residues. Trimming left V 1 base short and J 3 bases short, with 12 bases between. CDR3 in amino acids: CSVEGQGRDYGYTF. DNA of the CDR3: TGCAGCGTTGAAGGGCAGGGGAGGGACTATGGCTACACCTTC.

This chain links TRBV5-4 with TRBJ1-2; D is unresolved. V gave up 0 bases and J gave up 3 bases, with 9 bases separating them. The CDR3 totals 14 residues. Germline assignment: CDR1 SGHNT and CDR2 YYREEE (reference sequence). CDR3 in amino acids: CASSLVGQDYGYTF. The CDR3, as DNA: TGTGCCAGCAGCTTGGTCGGGCAAGACTATGGCTACACCTTC.

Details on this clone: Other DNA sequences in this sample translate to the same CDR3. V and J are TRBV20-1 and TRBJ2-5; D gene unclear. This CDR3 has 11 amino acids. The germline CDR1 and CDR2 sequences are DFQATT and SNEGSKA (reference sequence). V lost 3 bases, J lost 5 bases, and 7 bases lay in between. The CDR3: CSASYRETQYF. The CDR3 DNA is TGCAGTGCTAGTTATCGGGAGACCCAGTACTTC.

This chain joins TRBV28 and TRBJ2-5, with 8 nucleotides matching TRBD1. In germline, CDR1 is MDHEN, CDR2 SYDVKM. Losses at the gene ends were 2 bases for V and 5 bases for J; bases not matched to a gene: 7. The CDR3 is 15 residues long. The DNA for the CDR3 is TGTGCCAGCAGTTTAGTCGGCAGGGGGCGGGAGACCCAGTACTTC. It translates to CASSLVGRGRETQYF.

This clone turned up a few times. In DNA, the CDR3 is TGCGCCAGCAGCCCAGGATGGACAGACAGAACGAATGAAAAACTGTTTTTT. It yields the protein CASSPGWTDRTNEKLFF. The chain links TRBV5-1 to TRBJ1-4, with a weak D call TRBD1 (6 bases). Per the germline V gene, CDR1 is SGHRS and CDR2 is YFSETQ. V was shortened by 4 bases and J by 5 bases, with 21 bases between the two germline ends. CDR3 size: 17 residues.

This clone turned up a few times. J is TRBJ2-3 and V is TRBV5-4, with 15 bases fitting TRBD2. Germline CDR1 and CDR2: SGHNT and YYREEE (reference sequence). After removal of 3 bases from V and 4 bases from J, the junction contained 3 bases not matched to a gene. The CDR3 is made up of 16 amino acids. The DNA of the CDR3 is TGTGCCAGCAGCTCGGGACTAGCGGGAGGTGCAGATACGCAGTATTTT. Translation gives CASSSGLAGGADTQYF.